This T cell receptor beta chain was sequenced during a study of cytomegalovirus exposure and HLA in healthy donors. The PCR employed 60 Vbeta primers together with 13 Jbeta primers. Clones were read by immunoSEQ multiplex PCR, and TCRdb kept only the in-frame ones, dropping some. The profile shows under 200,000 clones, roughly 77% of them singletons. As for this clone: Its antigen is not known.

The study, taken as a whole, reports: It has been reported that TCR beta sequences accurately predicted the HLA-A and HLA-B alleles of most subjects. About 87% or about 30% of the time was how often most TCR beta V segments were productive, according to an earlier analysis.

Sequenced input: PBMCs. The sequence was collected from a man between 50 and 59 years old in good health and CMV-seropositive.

The DNA of the CDR3 is TGTGCCAGCAGCCAGTCAAGCGGGGGGGCCTACAATGAGCAGTTCTTC. It is translated as CASSQSSGGAYNEQFF. This chain joins TRBV5-4 and TRBJ2-1; 10 nucleotides line up with TRBD2. In germline, CDR1 is SGHNT, CDR2 YYREEE (reference sequence). After removal of 4 bases from V and 2 bases from J, the junction contained 6 bases not matched to a gene. This CDR3 has 16 residues.